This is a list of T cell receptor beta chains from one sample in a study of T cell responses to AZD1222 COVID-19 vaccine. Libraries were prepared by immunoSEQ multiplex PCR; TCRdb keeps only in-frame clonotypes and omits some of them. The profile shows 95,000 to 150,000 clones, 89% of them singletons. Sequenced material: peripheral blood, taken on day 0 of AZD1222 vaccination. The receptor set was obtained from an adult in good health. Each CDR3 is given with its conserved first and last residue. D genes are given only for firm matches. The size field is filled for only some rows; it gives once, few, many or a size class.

cdr3_nt: TGTGCCACCAGGAGGAGTTTCCGCGACAGGACGGTAGAAAAACTGTTTTTT
cdr3_aa: CATRRSFRDRTVEKLFF
v_call: TRBV2
j_call: TRBJ1-4
clone_size: .
d_call: .

cdr3_nt: TGTGCCAGCAAGACTAGCGGGGGGGCAATCCACGAGCAGTACTTC
cdr3_aa: CASKTSGGAIHEQYF
v_call: TRBV28
j_call: TRBJ2-7
clone_size: .
d_call: TRBD2

cdr3_nt: TGTGCTAGTGGTTTGGATACAGATACGCAGTATTTT
cdr3_aa: CASGLDTDTQYF
v_call: TRBV12-5
j_call: TRBJ2-3
clone_size: .
d_call: .

cdr3_nt: TGTGCCAGCAGCCCCCTGGTGCGGAACACTGAAGCTTTCTTT
cdr3_aa: CASSPLVRNTEAFF
v_call: TRBV7-2
j_call: TRBJ1-1
clone_size: .
d_call: .

cdr3_nt: TGTGCCAGCAGCCAAGAGAGGGGTTTGATCAATTCACCCCTCCACTTT
cdr3_aa: CASSQERGLINSPLHF
v_call: TRBV4-2
j_call: TRBJ1-6
clone_size: .
d_call: .

cdr3_nt: TGTGCCAGCAGCCCAACCCGGGCCCTCCAAGGAAGCTCCTACGAGCAGTACTTC
cdr3_aa: CASSPTRALQGSSYEQYF
v_call: TRBV11-2
j_call: TRBJ2-7
clone_size: .
d_call: .

cdr3_nt: TGTGCCAGTAATTTGGGACCCGGTGCCGGGGAGCTGTTTTTT
cdr3_aa: CASNLGPGAGELFF
v_call: TRBV19
j_call: TRBJ2-2
clone_size: .
d_call: .

cdr3_nt: TGCAGTGCAAAGAGTTGGGAGACCCAGTACTTC
cdr3_aa: CSAKSWETQYF
v_call: TRBV20-1
j_call: TRBJ2-5
clone_size: .
d_call: .

cdr3_nt: TGTGCCAGCAGCGAGAGGACAGGTCCAGGAAACACCATATATTTT
cdr3_aa: CASSERTGPGNTIYF
v_call: TRBV21-1
j_call: TRBJ1-3
clone_size: once
d_call: .

cdr3_nt: TGTGCCAGCAGTAGCGGGGGCCTTCCCACAGATACGCAGTATTTT
cdr3_aa: CASSSGGLPTDTQYF
v_call: TRBV28
j_call: TRBJ2-3
clone_size: .
d_call: TRBD2

cdr3_nt: TGTGCCCTCCAGGTCGGATACGAGCAGTACTTC
cdr3_aa: CALQVGYEQYF
v_call: TRBV30
j_call: TRBJ2-7
clone_size: .
d_call: .

cdr3_nt: TGTGCCAGCAGCTTAGCGAGAGGGGGGACAGAAGCTTTCTTT
cdr3_aa: CASSLARGGTEAFF
v_call: TRBV11-2
j_call: TRBJ1-1
clone_size: .
d_call: .

cdr3_nt: TGTGCCTGGAGTGCGGCTAGCGGGGGGAAGAATGAGCAGTTCTTC
cdr3_aa: CAWSAASGGKNEQFF
v_call: TRBV30
j_call: TRBJ2-1
clone_size: .
d_call: TRBD2

cdr3_nt: TGTGCCAGCAGCCGGGACGGCGGCTACACCTTC
cdr3_aa: CASSRDGGYTF
v_call: TRBV5-8
j_call: TRBJ1-2
clone_size: .
d_call: .

cdr3_nt: TGTGCCAGTAGCGCTCAGGGTAAGCAGCCCCAGCATTTT
cdr3_aa: CASSAQGKQPQHF
v_call: TRBV19
j_call: TRBJ1-5
clone_size: .
d_call: .

cdr3_nt: TGTGCTAGTGGACATGGGACAGGGCCCGGGGAGCTGTTTTTT
cdr3_aa: CASGHGTGPGELFF
v_call: TRBV12-5
j_call: TRBJ2-2
clone_size: .
d_call: TRBD1

cdr3_nt: TGTGCCAGTAGTAGTCTCAAATCCGGGACAGGGGGTCGTGAAGCTTTCTTT
cdr3_aa: CASSSLKSGTGGREAFF
v_call: TRBV19
j_call: TRBJ1-1
clone_size: .
d_call: TRBD1

cdr3_nt: TGTGCCAGCAGTACAGGACAGGGTAGGGATACGCAGTATTTT
cdr3_aa: CASSTGQGRDTQYF
v_call: TRBV6-5
j_call: TRBJ2-3
clone_size: .
d_call: TRBD1

cdr3_nt: TGTGCCAGCAGCTTAGACGCGGGGGACTATGGCTACACCTTC
cdr3_aa: CASSLDAGDYGYTF
v_call: TRBV7-2
j_call: TRBJ1-2
clone_size: .
d_call: .

cdr3_nt: TGTGCCAGTAGTGAAGGCTCTGGGGCCAACGTCCTGACTTTC
cdr3_aa: CASSEGSGANVLTF
v_call: TRBV19
j_call: TRBJ2-6
clone_size: .
d_call: .

cdr3_nt: TGCGCCAGCAGCTTGGACCCGAACACTGAAGCTTTCTTT
cdr3_aa: CASSLDPNTEAFF
v_call: TRBV5-1
j_call: TRBJ1-1
clone_size: once
d_call: .

cdr3_nt: TGTGCCAGCAGTTACGCCGGAGAGACCCAGTACTTC
cdr3_aa: CASSYAGETQYF
v_call: TRBV6-6
j_call: TRBJ2-5
clone_size: .
d_call: .

cdr3_nt: TGTGCCAGCAGTCCTCCGGGGACTAGTATATTCAATGAGCAGTTCTTC
cdr3_aa: CASSPPGTSIFNEQFF
v_call: TRBV7-9
j_call: TRBJ2-1
clone_size: .
d_call: TRBD2

cdr3_nt: TGTGCCAGCAGCCAGGCGGATACGCAGTATTTT
cdr3_aa: CASSQADTQYF
v_call: TRBV14
j_call: TRBJ2-3
clone_size: .
d_call: .

cdr3_nt: TGTGCCAGCAGCTCGACGACAGGTACTCAGCCCCAGCATTTT
cdr3_aa: CASSSTTGTQPQHF
v_call: TRBV7-9
j_call: TRBJ1-5
clone_size: .
d_call: .

cdr3_nt: TGTGCCAGCAGCTCCCGAGCGGGAGGGCTATACAATGAGCAGTTCTTC
cdr3_aa: CASSSRAGGLYNEQFF
v_call: TRBV7-3
j_call: TRBJ2-1
clone_size: .
d_call: TRBD2

cdr3_nt: TGTGCCAGCAGTGAAGCCGGAACGGACAATAATTCACCCCTCCACTTT
cdr3_aa: CASSEAGTDNNSPLHF
v_call: TRBV2
j_call: TRBJ1-6
clone_size: .
d_call: .

cdr3_nt: TGTGCCAGCACCGGGACAGATTACTATGGCTACACCTTC
cdr3_aa: CASTGTDYYGYTF
v_call: TRBV6-5
j_call: TRBJ1-2
clone_size: .
d_call: TRBD1

cdr3_nt: TGTGCCAGCAGCTTCCAACAGGGGAAGGGAGAGACCCAGTACTTC
cdr3_aa: CASSFQQGKGETQYF
v_call: TRBV7-8
j_call: TRBJ2-5
clone_size: .
d_call: TRBD1

cdr3_nt: TGTGCCAGCAGCGTAGTGCCCGACAGTAACTATGGCTACACCTTC
cdr3_aa: CASSVVPDSNYGYTF
v_call: TRBV9
j_call: TRBJ1-2
clone_size: .
d_call: .

cdr3_nt: TGCGCCAGCAGTGAGGGACAGGGTGTCGATGGCTACACCTTC
cdr3_aa: CASSEGQGVDGYTF
v_call: TRBV10-1
j_call: TRBJ1-2
clone_size: .
d_call: TRBD1

cdr3_nt: TGTGCCATCGCCCGGGACAAGAACACTGAAGCTTTCTTT
cdr3_aa: CAIARDKNTEAFF
v_call: TRBV10-3
j_call: TRBJ1-1
clone_size: .
d_call: .

cdr3_nt: TGTGCCAGCTCCAACAGGGTTCTCGCCAAAAACATTCAGTACTTC
cdr3_aa: CASSNRVLAKNIQYF
v_call: TRBV2
j_call: TRBJ2-4
clone_size: .
d_call: .

cdr3_nt: TGCAGCGCCTCTGACAGCTACTACAATGAGCAGTTCTTC
cdr3_aa: CSASDSYYNEQFF
v_call: TRBV29-1
j_call: TRBJ2-1
clone_size: once
d_call: .

cdr3_nt: TGTGCCAGCAGCATGAGTAACACTGAAGCTTTCTTT
cdr3_aa: CASSMSNTEAFF
v_call: TRBV14
j_call: TRBJ1-1
clone_size: .
d_call: .

cdr3_nt: TGTGCCAGCAGCTACGGGGGACCCCGCTCCTACAATGAGCAGTTCTTC
cdr3_aa: CASSYGGPRSYNEQFF
v_call: TRBV7-6
j_call: TRBJ2-1
clone_size: .
d_call: .